This T cell receptor (beta chain) was retrieved from a study of technical replicates of blood from a few donors. Germline-derived CDR1 and CDR2 are MNHEY and SMNVEV (reference sequence). Trimming removed 5 bases from V and 3 bases from J, with 17 bases in between. The CDR3 length is 15 residues. Method: immunoSEQ multiplex PCR; TCRdb's copy keeps in-frame clones and lacks some. Found here are about 81,000 clones, approximately 75% of them singletons; the top ten hold approximately 4%. The sequence came from a human donor in good health. Some clones in this sample may be carry-over from other donors' samples. Source material: PBMCs. The genes are TRBV27 and TRBJ2-7; TRBD1 might be the D (6 bases). CDR3 sequence (DNA): TGTGCCAGCAGTCTCTTCAGGGGAACGGACTACGAGCAGTACTTC. This gives the protein CASSLFRGTDYEQYF.